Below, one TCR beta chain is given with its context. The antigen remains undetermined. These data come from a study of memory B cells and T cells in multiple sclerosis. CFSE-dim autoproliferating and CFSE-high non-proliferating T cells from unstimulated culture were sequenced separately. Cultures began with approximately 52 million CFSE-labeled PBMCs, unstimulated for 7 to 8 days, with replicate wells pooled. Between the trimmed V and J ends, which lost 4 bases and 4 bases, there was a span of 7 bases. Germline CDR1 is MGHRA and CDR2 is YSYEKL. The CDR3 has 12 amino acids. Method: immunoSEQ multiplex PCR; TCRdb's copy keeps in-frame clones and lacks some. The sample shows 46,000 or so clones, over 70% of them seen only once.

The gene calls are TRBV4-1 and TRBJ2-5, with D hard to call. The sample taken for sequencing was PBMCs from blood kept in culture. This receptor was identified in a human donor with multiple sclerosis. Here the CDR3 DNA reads TGCGCCAGCAGCCGTGTGGGAGAGACCCAGTACTTC. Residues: CASSRVGETQYF.